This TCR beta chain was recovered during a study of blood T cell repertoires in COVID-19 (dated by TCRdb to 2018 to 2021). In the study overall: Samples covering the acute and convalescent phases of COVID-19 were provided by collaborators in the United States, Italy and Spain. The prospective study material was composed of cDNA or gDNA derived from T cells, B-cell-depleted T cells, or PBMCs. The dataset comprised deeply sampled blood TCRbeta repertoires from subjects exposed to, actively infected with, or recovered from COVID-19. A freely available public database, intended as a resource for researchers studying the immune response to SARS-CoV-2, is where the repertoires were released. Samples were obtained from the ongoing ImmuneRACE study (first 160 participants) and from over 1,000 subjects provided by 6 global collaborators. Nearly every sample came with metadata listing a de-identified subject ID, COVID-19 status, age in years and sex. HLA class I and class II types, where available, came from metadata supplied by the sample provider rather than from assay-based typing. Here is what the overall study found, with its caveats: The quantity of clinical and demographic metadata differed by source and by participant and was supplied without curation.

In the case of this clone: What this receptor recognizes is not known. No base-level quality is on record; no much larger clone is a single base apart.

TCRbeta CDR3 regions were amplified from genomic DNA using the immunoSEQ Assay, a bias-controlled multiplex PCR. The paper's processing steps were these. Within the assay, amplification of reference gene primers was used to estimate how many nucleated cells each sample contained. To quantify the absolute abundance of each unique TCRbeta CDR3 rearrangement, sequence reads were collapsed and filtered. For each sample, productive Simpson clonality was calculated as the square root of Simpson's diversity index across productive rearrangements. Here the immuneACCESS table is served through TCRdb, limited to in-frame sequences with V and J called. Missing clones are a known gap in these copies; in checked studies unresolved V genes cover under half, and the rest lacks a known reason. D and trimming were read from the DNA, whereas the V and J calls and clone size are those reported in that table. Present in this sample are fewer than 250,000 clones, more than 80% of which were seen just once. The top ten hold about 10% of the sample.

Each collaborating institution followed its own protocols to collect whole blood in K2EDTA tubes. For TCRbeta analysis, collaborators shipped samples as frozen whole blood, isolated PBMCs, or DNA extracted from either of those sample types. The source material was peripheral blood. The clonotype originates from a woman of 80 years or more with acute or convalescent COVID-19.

The CDR3 has the sequence CASSTATGGNEKLFF. At the DNA level, the sequence is TGCGCCAGCAGCACTGCGACAGGGGGTAATGAAAAACTGTTTTTT. This chain joins TRBV5-1 to TRBJ1-4; 9 of the junction bases match TRBD1. The cysteine opens and the phenylalanine closes a CDR3 of 15 amino acids. Only the CDR3 DNA stays, 45 bases, in frame from base 1. V loses 4 bases at its end and J loses 4 bases; junction bases beyond the gene matches: 5. Reading the germline V gene gives CDR1 SGHRS and CDR2 YFSETQ.